Listed below are T cell receptor beta chains from one sample, sequenced in a study of T-cell reconstitution after alpha-beta-depleted transplantation in children. One entry per CDR3 protein results from TCRdb running MiXCR on the PCR reads. The profile shows 600,000 to 800,000 distinct CDR3 sequences, around 13% of them singletons. The source was PBMCs, collected before TCRalphabeta/CD19-depleted stem cell transplant. The origin of the receptors is a girl aged 2-10 years with congenital amegakaryocytic thrombocytopenia, due to receive a stem cell transplant. Each CDR3 is given with its conserved first and last residue.

j_call: TRBJ1-4; v_call: TRBV6-1; cdr3_aa: CASSEFNGGGEKLFF
j_call: TRBJ2-2; v_call: TRBV5-1; cdr3_aa: CASSVFTRNTGELFF
j_call: TRBJ2-2; v_call: TRBV5-6; cdr3_aa: CASILFRAGELFF
j_call: TRBJ1-1; v_call: TRBV5-1; cdr3_aa: CASSLLQGAVNTVAFF
j_call: TRBJ2-7; v_call: TRBV20-1; cdr3_aa: CSASSLLRNEQYF
j_call: TRBJ2-7; v_call: TRBV4-1; cdr3_aa: CASSQVPAGTYEQYF
j_call: TRBJ2-5; v_call: TRBV20-1; cdr3_aa: CSGLLIQETQYF
j_call: TRBJ1-2; v_call: TRBV10-3; cdr3_aa: CAISEKPGTQAYGYTF
j_call: TRBJ2-2; v_call: TRBV7-2; cdr3_aa: CASSFPGGTRTGELFF
j_call: TRBJ1-1; v_call: TRBV5-1; cdr3_aa: CASSLPGYRKGRNTEAFF
j_call: TRBJ1-2; v_call: TRBV3-1; cdr3_aa: CASSQAADTLYGYTF
j_call: TRBJ2-7; v_call: TRBV7-9; cdr3_aa: CASSLLGIDQQYF
j_call: TRBJ2-2; v_call: TRBV25-1; cdr3_aa: CASTPGSGELFF
j_call: TRBJ2-7; v_call: TRBV6-1; cdr3_aa: CASFLLAGIQGEFYEQYF
j_call: TRBJ1-5; v_call: TRBV12-3/TRBV12-4; cdr3_aa: CASDIGGNQPQHF
j_call: TRBJ2-2; v_call: TRBV12-3/TRBV12-4; cdr3_aa: CASSFETGVSGELFF
j_call: TRBJ2-1; v_call: TRBV27; cdr3_aa: CASKLAEGYNEQFF
j_call: TRBJ2-5; v_call: TRBV5-6; cdr3_aa: CASSFPIQETQYF
j_call: TRBJ2-5; v_call: TRBV5-1; cdr3_aa: CASSGEVTRETQYF
j_call: TRBJ2-3; v_call: TRBV7-9; cdr3_aa: CASSSGGTGLTADTQYF
j_call: TRBJ2-7; v_call: TRBV20-1; cdr3_aa: CSARAGPHYEQYF
j_call: TRBJ2-7; v_call: TRBV28; cdr3_aa: CAARTSGYEQYF
j_call: TRBJ2-5; v_call: TRBV30; cdr3_aa: CAWRGLAQETQYF
j_call: TRBJ1-1; v_call: TRBV4-1; cdr3_aa: CASSQVQGASVWDTEAFF
j_call: TRBJ2-5; v_call: TRBV5-6; cdr3_aa: CASSLVAYHERETQYF
j_call: TRBJ2-3; v_call: TRBV29-1; cdr3_aa: CSVEGPAGNSADTQYF
j_call: TRBJ2-3; v_call: TRBV4-1; cdr3_aa: CASSQDSRRTDTQYF
j_call: TRBJ2-2; v_call: TRBV20-1; cdr3_aa: CSARETGLNTGELFF
j_call: TRBJ2-1; v_call: TRBV11-2; cdr3_aa: CASSFGPSSYNEQFF
j_call: TRBJ2-7; v_call: TRBV7-2; cdr3_aa: CASSLTRQDYEQYF
j_call: TRBJ2-4; v_call: TRBV20-1; cdr3_aa: CSAREFGDLMKNIQYF
j_call: TRBJ2-7; v_call: TRBV2; cdr3_aa: CACSTTTFPGLAIYEQYF
j_call: TRBJ2-7; v_call: TRBV30; cdr3_aa: CAWSVRGWAYEQYF
j_call: TRBJ1-2; v_call: TRBV15; cdr3_aa: CATSRGRTYYGYTF